The T cell receptor (beta chain) described here comes from a study of neoadjuvant nivolumab and ipilimumab in lung cancer. Method: immunoSEQ multiplex PCR; TCRdb's copy keeps in-frame clones and lacks some. The sample has approximately 35,000 clones; roughly 90% are singletons. Germline loops: CDR1 SGHTS, CDR2 YDEGEE. V shed 0 bases, J shed 0 bases, and the junction held 1 base outside the gene matches. The CDR3 runs to 15 residues. The specimen comprised peripheral blood, sampled after neoadjuvant nivolumab, alone or with ipilimumab, at or shortly before surgery. The sequence derives from an adult with non-small cell lung cancer. This sequence joins TRBV5-8 and TRBJ1-2; TRBD1 agrees at 8 bases. The CDR3 nucleotides are TGTGCCAGCAGCTTGGACAGGGGGTCTAACTATGGCTACACCTTC. Its protein is CASSLDRGSNYGYTF.